Shown below are 9 T cell receptor beta chains from a single sample sequenced in a study of regulatory T cells in long-lasting Graves disease (dated by TCRdb to 2020 to 2023). Sample time point, as interpreted from the label and publication: persistent/refractory GD, antithyroid drugs over 5 years with positive TRAb. For both TCR sequencing and RNA sequencing, RNA was extracted from PBMCs using TRIzol. Library generation was performed with multiplex PCR. The run used an Illumina HiSeq 4000. iRepertoire HTBI primers and Arm-PCR amplification of CDR3 regions were used to construct TCR beta libraries. The public reads were run again by TCRdb, first through fastp at Q25 and then through MiXCR, and only productive beta chains were kept. Each record represents a unique CDR3 protein, reported with the most common genes and DNA among its rows. The sample yields about 310,000 distinct CDR3 sequences; roughly 21% were counted once. Of the sample, around 50% falls within the top ten clones.

This sample comprised peripheral blood mononuclear cells (PBMCs), obtained when the disease was refractory, from a patient treated with antithyroid drugs. These receptors came from a female donor with Graves disease.

The genes are TRBV9 and TRBJ2-7; D tentatively fits TRBD1 or TRBD2 (5 bases each). Germline V CDR1 and CDR2: SGDLS, YYNGEE. The length of the CDR3 is 16 residues. Trimming left V 4 bases short and J 2 bases short, with 19 bases between. The CDR3 sequence: CASSLGPGTQTYEQYF. The CDR3 coding sequence is TGTGCCAGCAGCTTAGGCCCCGGGACCCAGACCTACGAGCAGTACTTC.

The V and J genes are TRBV24-1 and TRBJ2-3, with D hard to call. Germline V lookup: CDR1 KGHDR, CDR2 SFDVKD. This CDR3 is built from 11 residues. V lost 11 bases, J lost 0 bases, and 5 bases lay in between. CDR3 DNA: TGTGCCATCCGGAGCACAGATACGCAGTATTTT. Protein sequence: CAIRSTDTQYF.

This chain joins TRBV4-1 and TRBJ2-5; no definite D call. CDR3 size: 14 residues. From germline, CDR1 is MGHRA and CDR2 YSYEKL. Trimming cost V 0 bases and J 5 bases, with 10 bases left between them. The CDR3 DNA sequence: TGCGCCAGCAGCCAAGATATGACTGGGGAGACCCAGTACTTC. Its protein is CASSQDMTGETQYF.

DNA of the CDR3: TGCGCCAGCAGCCAAGGTCCCGGGACAGGGCCAACTAATGAAAAACTGTTTTTT. This translates into CASSQGPGTGPTNEKLFF. The chain employs TRBV4-1 and TRBJ1-4; 9 bases match TRBD1. Germline CDR1 and CDR2: MGHRA and YSYEKL. This CDR3 contains 18 residues. V lost 1 base and J lost 0; bases outside the gene matches: 6.

The table lists this clonotype with many counts. V and J are TRBV28 and TRBJ1-4; 10 positions agree with TRBD1. Per germline, CDR1 MDHEN and CDR2 SYDVKM. The CDR3 contains 15 residues. V shed 0 bases, J shed 8 bases, and the junction held 3 bases outside the gene matches. CDR3 region: CASSLWVGQGEKLFF. The CDR3 region has the DNA TGTGCCAGCAGTTTATGGGTGGGACAGGGGGAAAAACTGTTTTTT.

As for this clonotype: Sequence at one end of the junction differs from germline and may be a read error. The chain couples TRBV7-7 to TRBJ2-2; maybe TRBD1 (6 bases). There are 14 residues in the CDR3. The germline V gene encodes CDR1 SSHAT and CDR2 FNYEAQ (reference sequence). CDR3 nucleotides: TGTGCTAGCAGGCCAATAACAGGGTCCGGGGAGCTGTTTTTT. This codes for CASRPITGSGELFF.

This clonotype was picked up a small number of times. The CDR3 sequence is CSVEEWVGGETQYF. CDR3 in DNA: TGCAGCGTTGAAGAGTGGGTGGGGGGAGAGACCCAGTACTTC. The V and J genes are TRBV29-1 and TRBJ2-5, with D possibly TRBD2 on 6 matching bases. This CDR3 region has 14 residues. CDR1 is SQVTM and CDR2 is ANQGSEA in the germline V gene. Trimming removed 0 bases from V and 4 bases from J, with 12 bases in between.

This clonotype was detected only a few times. The rearrangement uses TRBV30 and TRBJ2-7; 13 bases map to TRBD2. With V trimmed by 5 bases and J by 6 bases, 4 bases remained unmatched. This CDR3 region has 13 residues. Germline CDR1 and CDR2: GTSNPN and SVGIG (reference sequence). CDR3 sequence: CAWGGLAGPEQYF. DNA of the CDR3: TGTGCCTGGGGGGGACTAGCGGGACCCGAGCAGTACTTC.

The chain combines TRBV10-3 with TRBJ2-7; tentatively, D is TRBD1 or TRBD2 (6 bases each). There are 14 residues in the CDR3. Germline-derived CDR1 and CDR2 are ENHRY and SYGVKD. The V and J ends lost 4 bases and 7 bases respectively, with 17 bases between them. The CDR3 is CAISVRGGPGEQYF. Written as DNA, the CDR3 is TGTGCCATCAGTGTTAGAGGGGGGCCTGGGGAGCAGTACTTC.